A single sample is the source of the 24 T cell receptor beta chains below, sequenced in a study of blood T cell repertoires in COVID-19. Using immunoSEQ multiplex PCR, the repertoire was profiled, and TCRdb retains in-frame clones only, with some absent. The data show 190,000 or so clones, approximately 86% seen once. Sequenced: peripheral blood. All receptors come from a man aged 35 to 55 with active or convalescent COVID-19.

This clone was found once. The DNA for the CDR3 is TGTGCCAGCAGCCAAGAAAGGCTAGCGGGGGGGCTCATTCAGTACTTC. Translating gives CASSQERLAGGLIQYF. The chain couples TRBV3-1 (or the pseudogene TRBV3-2) to TRBJ2-4, with 12 bases that match TRBD2. The CDR3 covers 16 residues. From germline, CDR1 is LGHDT and CDR2 YNNKEL (reference sequence). The junction had 6 bases not matched to a gene; V was cut back by 0 bases and J by 9 bases.

The rearrangement links TRBV29-1 to TRBJ1-1, with 9 bases matching TRBD1. Trimming at V came to 8 bases and at J to 5 bases, leaving 6 bases not matched to a gene. From germline, CDR1 is SQVTM and CDR2 ANQGSEA. This CDR3 comprises 12 residues. The CDR3 loop is CSSLDRGTEAFF. CDR3 DNA: TGCAGCTCCTTAGACAGGGGGACTGAAGCTTTCTTT.

A single count supports this clone. This chain joins TRBV21-1 and TRBJ1-2; TRBD1, the table's D call, was not compared with the DNA. TRBV21-1 is a pseudogene segment. The CDR3 extends over 17 amino acids. The CDR3 region has the DNA TGTGCCAGCAGCAAAGCGGGGGGGACAGGGGGAAAACATGGCTACACCTTC. Translation gives CASSKAGGTGGKHGYTF.

The gene calls are TRBV2 and TRBJ2-1, with D perhaps matching TRBD2 (6 bases). CDR3 length: 13 residues. Germline V lookup: CDR1 SNHLY, CDR2 FYNNEI. V lost 6 bases and J lost 4, with 10 bases in between. The CDR3 DNA reads as TGTGCCAGCAGGCCGGGACTGTACAATGAGCAGTTCTTC. Protein sequence: CASRPGLYNEQFF.

This clone was observed a single time. The chain joins TRBV24-1 to TRBJ2-7; 9 nucleotides agree with TRBD1. Germline V lookup: CDR1 KGHDR, CDR2 SFDVKD. Trimming removed 6 bases from V and 2 bases from J; junction bases left unmatched: 7. CDR3 length equals 15 residues. CDR3 in DNA: TGTGCCACCAGTTCCGGGACAGGGCTCCCCTACGAGCAGTACTTC. Translation: CATSSGTGLPYEQYF.

This clone was detected many times. Different DNA sequences within this sample yield the same CDR3. This sequence joins TRBV5-4 and TRBJ2-5, with TRBD2 matching over 9 bases. CDR1 and CDR2 from the germline V gene are SGHNT and YYREEE (reference sequence). The CDR3 sequence is 14 residues long. V trimming: 4 bases; J trimming: 1 base; junction bases outside the gene matches: 2. CDR3 in DNA: TGTGCCAGCAGCCCGGGACTAGCCCAAGAGACCCAGTACTTC. It yields the protein CASSPGLAQETQYF.

This clone has just a few counts. The chain joins TRBV9 to TRBJ1-1, with D hard to call. CDR1 and CDR2 (germline): SGDLS, YYNGEE. V was clipped by 0 bases and J by 1 base, with 7 bases between them. The CDR3 runs 14 residues. The CDR3 nucleotides read TGTGCCAGCAGCGTAGCGGCGGAGAACACTGAAGCTTTCTTT. Translating gives CASSVAAENTEAFF.

The rearrangement uses TRBV30 and TRBJ2-7, with D perhaps matching TRBD1 (5 bases). The V end was cut by 0 bases, the J end by 6 bases, with 12 bases between. The CDR3 runs to 13 residues. The germline V gene encodes CDR1 GTSNPN and CDR2 SVGIG (reference sequence). The CDR3 region is CAWSVGDLGEQYF. The CDR3 nucleotides read TGTGCCTGGAGTGTAGGGGATCTCGGCGAGCAGTACTTC.

This clone was seen a single time. The chain links TRBV7-2 to TRBJ2-7; D gene ambiguous. This CDR3 region has 15 residues. Per the germline V gene, CDR1 is SGHTA and CDR2 is FQGNSA. V lost 5 bases and J lost 1, with 15 bases in between. CDR3 coding DNA: TGTGCCAGCAGCGACCGCAGAGGCATTTCCTACGAGCAGTACTTC. Translation gives CASSDRRGISYEQYF. Full variable domain (missing parts from reference TRBV7-2 and TRBJ2-7): GAGVSQSPSNKVTEKGKDVELRCDPISGHTALYWYRQSLGQGLEFLIYFQGNSAPDKSGLPSDRFSAERTGGSVSTLTIQRTQQEDSAVYLCASSDRRGISYEQYFGPGTRLTVT.

This chain joins TRBV7-9 and TRBJ2-1; D uncertain. The germline V gene has CDR1 SEHNR and CDR2 FQNEAQ (reference sequence). CDR3 length: 15 residues. V was clipped by 5 bases and J by 4 bases, with 15 bases between them. CDR3 DNA: TGTGCCAGCAGCCAACTCGGTAGCCCTTACAATGAGCAGTTCTTC. Amino acid sequence: CASSQLGSPYNEQFF.

The rearrangement uses TRBV4-1 and TRBJ2-1; TRBD2 is a possible D gene (6 bases). V was trimmed by 3 bases and J by 9 bases, leaving 6 bases between them. The CDR3 totals 11 residues. Germline lookup yields CDR1 MGHRA and CDR2 YSYEKL. The CDR3 region has the DNA TGCGCCAGCAGCCAGGGGGGTGAGCAGTTCTTC. It is translated as CASSQGGEQFF.

This clone came up a few times. This chain uses TRBV6-2 or TRBV6-3 with TRBJ2-7; perhaps TRBD1 as D (6 bases). CDR3 length equals 17 residues. Trimming stripped 0 bases from V and 3 bases from J, with 18 bases between. Germline V gene lookup returns CDR1 MNHEY and CDR2 SVGEGT. The DNA for the CDR3 is TGTGCCAGCAGTTACTCCGCGACAGGTCCCCTCCGCTACGAGCAGTACTTC. Its protein product is CASSYSATGPLRYEQYF.

V and J are TRBV2 and TRBJ2-1; D is perhaps TRBD1 (6 bases). The CDR3 length is 14 residues. Trimming pared 6 bases from V and 9 bases from J, leaving 18 bases between. Germline V gene data show CDR1 as SNHLY and CDR2 as FYNNEI. CDR3 residues: CASSRDKGVGEQFF. The CDR3 nucleotides read TGTGCCAGCAGCCGGGACAAGGGCGTGGGTGAGCAGTTCTTC. Filled out from reference TRBV2 and TRBJ2-1, the complete variable domain reads EPEVTQTPSHQVTQMGQEVILRCVPISNHLYFYWYRQILGQKVEFLVSFYNNEISEKSEIFDDQFSVERPDGSNFTLKIRSTKLEDSAMYFCASSRDKGVGEQFFGPGTRLTVL.

The chain employs TRBV28 and TRBJ2-7; 9 bases are a match to TRBD1. Germline V gene sequence: CDR1 MDHEN, CDR2 SYDVKM. V was clipped by 5 bases and J by 2 bases; unmatched bases: 10. The CDR3 runs 16 residues. The CDR3 nucleotides are TGTGCCAGCAGTCCATTCGCCGGGACAGGGACCTACGAGCAGTACTTC. Its translation: CASSPFAGTGTYEQYF.

The CDR3 DNA sequence: TGTGCCAGCAGTGAGGCAGCGGGGGGGCATGAGACCCAGTACTTC. It encodes CASSEAAGGHETQYF. The chain couples TRBV6-1 to TRBJ2-5; 10 nucleotides match TRBD2. The CDR3 consists of 15 residues. V was clipped by 3 bases and J by 5 bases; unmatched bases: 6. Germline V gene sequence: CDR1 MNHNS, CDR2 SASEGT.

In its sample, this clone was seen a few times. The CDR3 reads CASSIRYRQDMNTEAFF. Here the CDR3 DNA reads TGTGCCAGCAGCATACGATATCGACAGGATATGAACACTGAAGCTTTCTTT. The chain carries TRBV5-4 and TRBJ1-1, with a possible D match to TRBD1 (6 bases). The CDR3 is 17 amino acids. Per germline, CDR1 SGHNT and CDR2 YYREEE (reference sequence). Between the trimmed V and J ends, which lost 4 bases and 0 bases, there was a span of 19 bases.

The CDR3 DNA reads as TGTGCCATCAGTGGGTCCCCGGGGACGAACACCGGGGAGCTGTTTTTT. This codes for CAISGSPGTNTGELFF. The rearrangement uses TRBV10-3 and TRBJ2-2; tentative D call: TRBD2 (5 bases). Trimming took 4 bases from V and 0 from J, leaving 12 bases between them. The CDR3 runs 16 residues. Germline V gives CDR1 ENHRY, CDR2 SYGVKD.

This clone is a singleton in its sample. V is TRBV2 and J is TRBJ2-1; D may be TRBD2 (7 bases). The V gene's germline CDR1 is SNHLY and CDR2 FYNNEI. The germline V and J ends were trimmed by 8 bases and 7 bases, with 21 bases remaining between them. The CDR3 is made up of 15 amino acids. This CDR3 is CASAPAGARRNEQFF. The CDR3 region has the DNA TGTGCCAGCGCCCCGGCGGGGGCCCGACGAAATGAGCAGTTCTTC.

The chain is built from TRBV5-4 and TRBJ2-3; TRBD2 matches at 8 bases. In germline, CDR1 is SGHNT, CDR2 YYREEE (reference sequence). The CDR3 spans 17 residues. Trimming took 5 bases from V and 3 from J; bases not matched to a gene: 14. Here the CDR3 DNA reads TGTGCCAGCAGGAGGGCCAGCGGGGGCATTACGACAGATACGCAGTATTTT. This encodes CASRRASGGITTDTQYF.

This clone appeared a single time. This chain joins TRBV2 and TRBJ2-5, with 11 bases lining up with TRBD2. The CDR3 is 14 amino acids. Trimming took 4 bases from V and 9 from J; bases not matched to a gene: 7. Germline CDR1 is SNHLY and CDR2 is FYNNEI. CDR3 DNA: TGTGCCAGCAGTGGTAGCGGGGGGGGGATAGCCCAGTACTTC. Amino acid sequence: CASSGSGGGIAQYF.

The chain recombines TRBV3-1 (or the pseudogene TRBV3-2) with TRBJ2-3, with TRBD1 matching over 10 bases. This CDR3 contains 15 residues. The germline V gene encodes CDR1 LGHDT and CDR2 YNNKEL (reference sequence). The ends lost 5 bases at V and 6 bases at J; junction bases unmatched: 8. The DNA for the CDR3 is TGTGCCAGCAGCAAAGGGACAGGGGCGAGGGATACGCAGTATTTT. Residues: CASSKGTGARDTQYF.

Only a few counts were recorded for this clone. The gene calls are TRBV28 and TRBJ2-1, with D perhaps matching TRBD2 (6 bases). The CDR3 has 15 amino acids. Trimming left V 2 bases short and J 9 bases short, with 17 bases between. Germline values: CDR1 MDHEN, CDR2 SYDVKM. The CDR3 reads CASSLGGSTMLEQFF. Written as DNA, the CDR3 is TGTGCCAGCAGTTTAGGAGGGAGTACGATGCTTGAGCAGTTCTTC.

The chain carries TRBV10-3 and TRBJ1-2; D gene ambiguous. The germline gives CDR1 ENHRY, CDR2 SYGVKD. V shed 0 bases and J shed 3 bases, with 5 bases lying between them. This CDR3 has 13 amino acids. CDR3 amino acids: CAISESSDYGYTF. The CDR3 region has the DNA TGTGCCATCAGTGAGTCGTCAGACTATGGCTACACCTTC.

V and J are TRBV27 and TRBJ2-5, with 10 bases fitting TRBD2. CDR3 size: 13 residues. V trimming: 5 bases; J trimming: 13 bases; junction bases outside the gene matches: 10. Per the germline V gene, CDR1 is MNHEY and CDR2 is SMNVEV (reference sequence). CDR3 DNA: TGTGCCAGCAGTCGAGTAGCGGGGGGCCCCTGGTACTTC. This encodes CASSRVAGGPWYF.